This T cell receptor (beta chain) was sequenced in a study of shared clonotypes between healthy human individuals. Comments on this clone: Antigen unknown.

Study-level results: Sequencing depth was a factor that was expected to affect clonotype sharing among donors.

CDR1 and CDR2 from the germline V gene are SGHRS and YFSETQ. This CDR3 has 15 residues. Trimming took 4 bases from V and 1 from J; bases not matched to a gene: 4. Sequencing used immunoSEQ multiplex PCR; TCRdb keeps in-frame clones, though not all of them. The data contain millions of clones, roughly 94% of them singletons. The chain is built from TRBV5-1 and TRBJ2-3; 9 bases match TRBD1. This clonotype originated in a young man in good health. The sequenced material came from naive CD4+ T cells sorted from blood. Subset noted: CD45RA+ positively selected. DNA of the CDR3: TGCGCCAGCAGCGACAGGGGGATTGGCACAGATACGCAGTATTTT. Translation: CASSDRGIGTDTQYF.